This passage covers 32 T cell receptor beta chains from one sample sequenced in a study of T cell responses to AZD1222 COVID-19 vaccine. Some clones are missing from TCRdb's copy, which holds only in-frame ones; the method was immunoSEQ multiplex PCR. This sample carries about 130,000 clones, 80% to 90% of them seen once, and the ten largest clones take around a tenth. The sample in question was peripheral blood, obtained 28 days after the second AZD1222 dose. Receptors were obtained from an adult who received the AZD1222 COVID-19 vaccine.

The DNA of the CDR3 is TGTGCCAGCAGAGGGGACAACGGTCAGCCCCAGCATTTT. This sequence encodes CASRGDNGQPQHF. J is TRBJ1-5 and V is TRBV6-5; D is perhaps TRBD1 (6 bases). Germline V gene lookup returns CDR1 MNHEY and CDR2 SVGAGI. Trimming shortened V by 6 bases and J by 6 bases, and 12 bases separated the two germline ends. CDR3 length: 13 residues.

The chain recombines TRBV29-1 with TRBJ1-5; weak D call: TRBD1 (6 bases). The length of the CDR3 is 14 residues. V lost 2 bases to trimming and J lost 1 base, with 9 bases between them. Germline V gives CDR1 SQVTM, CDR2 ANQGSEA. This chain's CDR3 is CSVERGESNQPQHF. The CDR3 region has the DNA TGCAGCGTTGAAAGGGGGGAAAGCAATCAGCCCCAGCATTTT.

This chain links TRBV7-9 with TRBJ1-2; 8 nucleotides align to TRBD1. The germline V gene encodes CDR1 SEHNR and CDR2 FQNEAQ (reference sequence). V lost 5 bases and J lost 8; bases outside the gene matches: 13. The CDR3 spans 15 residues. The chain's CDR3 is CASSQGQGALSGYTF. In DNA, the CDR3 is TGTGCCAGCAGCCAAGGACAGGGAGCCCTCTCCGGCTACACCTTC.

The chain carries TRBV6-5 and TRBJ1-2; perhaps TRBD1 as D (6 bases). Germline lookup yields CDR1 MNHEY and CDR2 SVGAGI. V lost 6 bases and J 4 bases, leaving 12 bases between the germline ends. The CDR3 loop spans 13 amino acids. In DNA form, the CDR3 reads TGTGCCAGCAGCTCGGGGGCGGGCTATGGCTACACCTTC. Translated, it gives CASSSGAGYGYTF.

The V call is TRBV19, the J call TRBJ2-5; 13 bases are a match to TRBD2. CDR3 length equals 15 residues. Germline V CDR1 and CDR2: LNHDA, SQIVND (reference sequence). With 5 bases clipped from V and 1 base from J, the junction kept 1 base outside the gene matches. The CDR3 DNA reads TGTGCCAGTAGTCGACTAGCGGGGGGCCAAGAGACCCAGTACTTC. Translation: CASSRLAGGQETQYF.

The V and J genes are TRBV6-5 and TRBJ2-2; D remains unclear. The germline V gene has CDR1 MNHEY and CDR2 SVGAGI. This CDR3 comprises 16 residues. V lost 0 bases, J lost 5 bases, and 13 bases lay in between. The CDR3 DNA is TGTGCCAGCAGTTACTCGTATCGGTCTATTACCGGGGAGCTGTTTTTT. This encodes CASSYSYRSITGELFF.

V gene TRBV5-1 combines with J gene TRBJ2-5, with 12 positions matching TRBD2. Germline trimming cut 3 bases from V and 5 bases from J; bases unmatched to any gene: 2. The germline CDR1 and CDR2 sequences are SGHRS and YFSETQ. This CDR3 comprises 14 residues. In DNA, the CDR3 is TGCGCCAGCAGCTCCGGGACTAGCGGGGAGACCCAGTACTTC. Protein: CASSSGTSGETQYF. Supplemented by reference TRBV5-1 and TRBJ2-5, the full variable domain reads KAGVTQTPRYLIKTRGQQVTLSCSPISGHRSVSWYQQTPGQGLQFLFEYFSETQRNKGNFPGRFSGRQFSNSRSEMNVSTLELGDSALYLCASSSGTSGETQYFGPGTRLLVL.

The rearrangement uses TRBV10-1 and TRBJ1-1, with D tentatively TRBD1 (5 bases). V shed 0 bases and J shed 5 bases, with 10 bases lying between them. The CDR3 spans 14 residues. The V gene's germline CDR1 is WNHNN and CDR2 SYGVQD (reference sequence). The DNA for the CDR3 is TGCGCCAGCAGTGAGTCGGGGCGGTGGACTGAAGCTTTCTTT. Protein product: CASSESGRWTEAFF.

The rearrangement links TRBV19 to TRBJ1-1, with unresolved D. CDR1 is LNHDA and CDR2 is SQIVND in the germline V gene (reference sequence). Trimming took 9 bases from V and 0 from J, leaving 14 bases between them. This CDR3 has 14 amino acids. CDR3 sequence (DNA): TGTGCCAGCAACCACTGGTCAGTGAACACTGAAGCTTTCTTT. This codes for CASNHWSVNTEAFF.

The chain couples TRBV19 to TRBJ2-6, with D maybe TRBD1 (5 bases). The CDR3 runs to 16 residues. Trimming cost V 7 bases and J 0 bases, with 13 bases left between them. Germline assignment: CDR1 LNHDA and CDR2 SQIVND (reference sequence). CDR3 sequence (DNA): TGTGCCAGTAACAGGCAGGATACCTCTGGGGCCAACGTCCTGACTTTC. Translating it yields CASNRQDTSGANVLTF.

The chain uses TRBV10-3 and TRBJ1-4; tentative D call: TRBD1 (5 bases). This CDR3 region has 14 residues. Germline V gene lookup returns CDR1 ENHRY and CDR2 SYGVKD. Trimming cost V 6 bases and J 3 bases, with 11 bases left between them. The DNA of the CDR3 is TGTGCCATCAGCCCGGGAGGGGCTAATGAAAAACTGTTTTTT. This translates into CAISPGGANEKLFF.

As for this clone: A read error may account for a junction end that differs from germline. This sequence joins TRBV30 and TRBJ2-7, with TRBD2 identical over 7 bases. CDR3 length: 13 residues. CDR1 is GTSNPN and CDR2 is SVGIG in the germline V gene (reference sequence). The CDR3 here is CASRSSGFYGQYF. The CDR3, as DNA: TGTGCCTCTCGGAGTAGCGGGTTCTACGGGCAGTACTTC.

CDR3 in amino acids: CASSQDSDLYNEQFF. The CDR3 bases are TGCGCCAGCAGCCAAGATTCGGACCTCTACAATGAGCAGTTCTTC. This chain connects TRBV4-3 to TRBJ2-1; D ambiguous. Trimming removed 0 bases from V and 3 bases from J, with 9 bases in between. This CDR3 is 15 amino acids long. Germline lookup yields CDR1 LGHNA and CDR2 YSLEER.

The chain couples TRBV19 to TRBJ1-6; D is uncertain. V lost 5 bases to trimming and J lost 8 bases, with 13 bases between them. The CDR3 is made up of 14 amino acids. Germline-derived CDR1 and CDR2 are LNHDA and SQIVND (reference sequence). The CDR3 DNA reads TGTGCCAGTAGTTGGACGGTGCTGGATTCACCCCTCCACTTT. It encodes CASSWTVLDSPLHF.

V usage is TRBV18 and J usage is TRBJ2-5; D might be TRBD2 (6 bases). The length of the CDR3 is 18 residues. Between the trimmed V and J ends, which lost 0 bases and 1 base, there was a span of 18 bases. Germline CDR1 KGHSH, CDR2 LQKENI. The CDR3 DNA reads TGTGCCAGCTCACCACCGCGCGGGGCCACGGGGATCCAAGAGACCCAGTACTTC. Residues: CASSPPRGATGIQETQYF.

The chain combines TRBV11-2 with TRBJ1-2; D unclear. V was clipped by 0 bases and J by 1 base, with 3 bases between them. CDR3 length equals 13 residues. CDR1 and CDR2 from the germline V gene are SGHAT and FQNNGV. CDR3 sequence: CASSLEGNYGYTF. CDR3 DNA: TGTGCCAGCAGCTTAGAGGGTAACTATGGCTACACCTTC.

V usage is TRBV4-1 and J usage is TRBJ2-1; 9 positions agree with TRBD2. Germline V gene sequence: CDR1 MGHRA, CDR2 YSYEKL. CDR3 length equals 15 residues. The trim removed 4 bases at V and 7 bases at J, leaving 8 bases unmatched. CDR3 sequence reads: CASSPPGGRGNEQFF. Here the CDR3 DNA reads TGCGCCAGCAGCCCCCCCGGCGGGAGGGGGAATGAGCAGTTCTTC.

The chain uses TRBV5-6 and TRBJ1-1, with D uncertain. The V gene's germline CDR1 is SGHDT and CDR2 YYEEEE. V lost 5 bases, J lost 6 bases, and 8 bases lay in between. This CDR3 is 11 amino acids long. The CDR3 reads CASRAGPEAFF. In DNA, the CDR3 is TGTGCCAGCAGGGCTGGGCCTGAAGCTTTCTTT.

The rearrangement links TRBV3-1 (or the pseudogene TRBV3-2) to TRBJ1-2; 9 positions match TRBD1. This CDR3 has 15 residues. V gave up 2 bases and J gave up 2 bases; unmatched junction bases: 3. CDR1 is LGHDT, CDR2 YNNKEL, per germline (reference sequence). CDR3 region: CASSQPGTGNYGYTF. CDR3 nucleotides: TGTGCCAGCAGCCAACCCGGGACAGGGAACTATGGCTACACCTTC.

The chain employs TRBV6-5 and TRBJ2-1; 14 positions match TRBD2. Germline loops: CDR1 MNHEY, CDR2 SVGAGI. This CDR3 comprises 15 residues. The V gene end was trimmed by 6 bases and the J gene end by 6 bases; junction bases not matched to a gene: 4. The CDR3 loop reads CASSQGTSGSNEQFF. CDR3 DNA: TGTGCCAGCAGCCAAGGGACTAGCGGGAGCAATGAGCAGTTCTTC.

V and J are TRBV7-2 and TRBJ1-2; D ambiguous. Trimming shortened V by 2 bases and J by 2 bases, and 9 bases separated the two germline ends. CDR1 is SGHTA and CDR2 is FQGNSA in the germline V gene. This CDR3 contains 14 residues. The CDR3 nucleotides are TGTGCCAGCAGCTTACAAAGCCCAAACTATGGCTACACCTTC. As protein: CASSLQSPNYGYTF.

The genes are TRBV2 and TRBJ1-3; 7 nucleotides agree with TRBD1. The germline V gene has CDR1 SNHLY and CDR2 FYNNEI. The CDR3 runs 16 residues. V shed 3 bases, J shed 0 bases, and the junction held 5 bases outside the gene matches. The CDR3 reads CASSDLGQISGNTIYF. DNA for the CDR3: TGTGCCAGCAGTGATCTGGGACAGATCTCTGGAAACACCATATATTTT.

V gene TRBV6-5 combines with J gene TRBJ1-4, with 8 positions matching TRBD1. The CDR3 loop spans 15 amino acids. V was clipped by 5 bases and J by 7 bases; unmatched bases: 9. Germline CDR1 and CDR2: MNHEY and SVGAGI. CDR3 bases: TGTGCCAGCAGTAGAAACCAGGGGGCAGGTGAAAAACTGTTTTTT. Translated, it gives CASSRNQGAGEKLFF.

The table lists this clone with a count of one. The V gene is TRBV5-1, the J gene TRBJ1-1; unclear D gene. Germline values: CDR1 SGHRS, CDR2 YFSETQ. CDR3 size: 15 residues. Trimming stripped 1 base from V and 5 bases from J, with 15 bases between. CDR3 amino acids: CASSLLAASGTEAFF. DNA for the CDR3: TGCGCCAGCAGCTTGTTAGCCGCCAGTGGAACTGAAGCTTTCTTT. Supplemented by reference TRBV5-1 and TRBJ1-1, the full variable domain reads KAGVTQTPRYLIKTRGQQVTLSCSPISGHRSVSWYQQTPGQGLQFLFEYFSETQRNKGNFPGRFSGRQFSNSRSEMNVSTLELGDSALYLCASSLLAASGTEAFFGQGTRLTVV.

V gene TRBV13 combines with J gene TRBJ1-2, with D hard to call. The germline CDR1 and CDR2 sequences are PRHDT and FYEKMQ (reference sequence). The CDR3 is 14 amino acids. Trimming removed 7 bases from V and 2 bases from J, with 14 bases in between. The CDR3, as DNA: TGTGCCAGCACCCCGTGGGGAGGGAACTATGGCTACACCTTC. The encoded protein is CASTPWGGNYGYTF.

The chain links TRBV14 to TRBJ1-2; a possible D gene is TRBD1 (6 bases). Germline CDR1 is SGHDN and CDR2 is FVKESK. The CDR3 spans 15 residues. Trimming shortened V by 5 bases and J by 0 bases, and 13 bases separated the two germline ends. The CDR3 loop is CASSTRQEPNYGYTF. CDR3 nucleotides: TGTGCCAGCAGCACACGACAGGAGCCTAACTATGGCTACACCTTC. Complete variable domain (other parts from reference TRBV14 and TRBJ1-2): EAGVTQFPSHSVIEKGQTVTLRCDPISGHDNLYWYRRVMGKEIKFLLHFVKESKQDESGMPNNRFLAERTGGTYSTLKVQPAELEDSGVYFCASSTRQEPNYGYTFGSGTRLTVV.

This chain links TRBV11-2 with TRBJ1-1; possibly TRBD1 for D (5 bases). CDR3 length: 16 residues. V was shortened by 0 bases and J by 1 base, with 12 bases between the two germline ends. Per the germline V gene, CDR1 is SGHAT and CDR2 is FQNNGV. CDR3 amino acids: CASSLEAATANTEAFF. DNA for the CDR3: TGTGCCAGCAGCTTAGAAGCGGCGACAGCGAACACTGAAGCTTTCTTT.

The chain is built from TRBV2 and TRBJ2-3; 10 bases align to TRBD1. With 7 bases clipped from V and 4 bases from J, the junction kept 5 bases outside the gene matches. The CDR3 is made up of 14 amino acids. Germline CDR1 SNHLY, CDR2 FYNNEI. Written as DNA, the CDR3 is TGTGCCAGCAACCGACAGGGGGCTTCAGATACGCAGTATTTT. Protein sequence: CASNRQGASDTQYF.

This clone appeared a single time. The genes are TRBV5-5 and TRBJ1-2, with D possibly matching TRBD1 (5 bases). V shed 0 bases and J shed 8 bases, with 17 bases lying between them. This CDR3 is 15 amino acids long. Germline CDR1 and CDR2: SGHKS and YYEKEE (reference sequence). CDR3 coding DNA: TGTGCCAGCAGCTTGGGAAGACAGAGGCCGGGGGGCTACACCTTC. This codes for CASSLGRQRPGGYTF.

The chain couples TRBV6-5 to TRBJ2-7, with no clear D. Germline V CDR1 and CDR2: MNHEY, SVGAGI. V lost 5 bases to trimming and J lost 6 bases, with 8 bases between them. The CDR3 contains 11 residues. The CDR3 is CASSSAAEQYF. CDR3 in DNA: TGTGCCAGCAGTAGTGCAGCCGAGCAGTACTTC.

CDR3 sequence (DNA): TGTGCCAGCAGCTTTTCGACAGGGGCCTATTCACCCCTCCACTTT. This codes for CASSFSTGAYSPLHF. This chain joins TRBV5-6 and TRBJ1-6; 8 nucleotides line up with TRBD1. From germline, CDR1 is SGHDT and CDR2 YYEEEE. The CDR3 loop spans 15 amino acids. J lost 8 bases, V lost 2 bases, and 6 bases had no gene match.

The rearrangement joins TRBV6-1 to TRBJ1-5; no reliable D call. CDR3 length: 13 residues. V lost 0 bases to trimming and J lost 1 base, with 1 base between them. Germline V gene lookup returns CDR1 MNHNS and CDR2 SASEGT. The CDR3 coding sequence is TGTGCCAGCAGTGAAGCAAGCAATCAGCCCCAGCATTTT. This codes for CASSEASNQPQHF.